This T cell receptor beta chain came from a study of T cell repertoires in cytomegalovirus infection. Across the study: Selected CMV epitopes included recently identified HLA-C-restricted ones as well as well-studied HLA-B-restricted ones. Carrying CMV and the relevant HLA type showed in public TCR beta signatures.

Germline trimming cut 2 bases from V and 1 base from J; bases unmatched to any gene: 3. The CDR3 has 16 residues. Germline V lookup: CDR1 SGHTA, CDR2 FQGTGA. With regard to this clonotype: What it recognizes is unknown.

Overall study findings and caveats: Dominant in the ex vivo response were TCR beta clonotypes restricted by HLA-C and specific for CMV.

TCRdb called the reads again in MiXCR, with one record for every CDR3 protein. The sample records around 120,000 distinct CDR3 sequences, under 45% being singletons. The chain has TRBV7-3 and TRBJ2-5; 11 bases align to TRBD2. This specimen consisted of CD8+ T cells from cultured PBMCs, obtained from culture after CMV antigen stimulation. This sequence originates from a human donor in good health (CMV status not recorded). Some clones in this sample may be carry-over from other donors' samples. In DNA form, the CDR3 reads TGTGCCAGCAGCTTAGCCGGACTAGCGGGCCAAGAGACCCAGTACTTC. Amino acid sequence: CASSLAGLAGQETQYF.